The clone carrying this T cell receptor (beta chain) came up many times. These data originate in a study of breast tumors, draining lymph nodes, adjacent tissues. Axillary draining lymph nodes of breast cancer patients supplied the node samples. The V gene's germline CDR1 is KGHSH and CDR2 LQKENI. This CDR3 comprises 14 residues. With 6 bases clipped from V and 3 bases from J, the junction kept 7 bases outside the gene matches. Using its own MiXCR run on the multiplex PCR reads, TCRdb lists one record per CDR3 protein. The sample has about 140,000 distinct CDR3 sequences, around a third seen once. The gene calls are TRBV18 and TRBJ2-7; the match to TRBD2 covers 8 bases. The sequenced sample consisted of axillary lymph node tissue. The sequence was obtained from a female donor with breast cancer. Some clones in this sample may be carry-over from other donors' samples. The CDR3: CASSERGRNYEQYF. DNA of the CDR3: TGTGCCAGCTCGGAGCGGGGGCGTAACTACGAGCAGTACTTC.